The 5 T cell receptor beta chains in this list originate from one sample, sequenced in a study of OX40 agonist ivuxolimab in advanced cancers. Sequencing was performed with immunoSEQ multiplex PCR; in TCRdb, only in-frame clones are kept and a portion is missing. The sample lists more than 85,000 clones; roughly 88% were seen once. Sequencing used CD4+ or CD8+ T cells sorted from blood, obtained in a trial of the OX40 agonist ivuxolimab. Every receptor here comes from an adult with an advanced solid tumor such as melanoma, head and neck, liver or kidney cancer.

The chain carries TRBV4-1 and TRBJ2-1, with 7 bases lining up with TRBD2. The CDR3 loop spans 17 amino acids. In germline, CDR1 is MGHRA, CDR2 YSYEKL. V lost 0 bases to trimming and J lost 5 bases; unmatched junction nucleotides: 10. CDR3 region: CASSQEFGLESNNEQFF. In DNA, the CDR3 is TGCGCCAGCAGCCAAGAATTCGGACTAGAATCGAACAATGAGCAGTTCTTC.

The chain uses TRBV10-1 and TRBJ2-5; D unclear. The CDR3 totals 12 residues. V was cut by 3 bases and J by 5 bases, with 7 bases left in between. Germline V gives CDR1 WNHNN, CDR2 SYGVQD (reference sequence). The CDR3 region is CASSDEGETQYF. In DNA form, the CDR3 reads TGCGCCAGCAGTGACGAAGGGGAGACCCAGTACTTC.

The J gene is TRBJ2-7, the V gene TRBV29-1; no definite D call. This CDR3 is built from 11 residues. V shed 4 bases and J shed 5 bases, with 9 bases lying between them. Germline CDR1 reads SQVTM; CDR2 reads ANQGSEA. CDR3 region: CSVVLVDEQYF. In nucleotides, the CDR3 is TGCAGCGTTGTTTTGGTCGACGAGCAGTACTTC.

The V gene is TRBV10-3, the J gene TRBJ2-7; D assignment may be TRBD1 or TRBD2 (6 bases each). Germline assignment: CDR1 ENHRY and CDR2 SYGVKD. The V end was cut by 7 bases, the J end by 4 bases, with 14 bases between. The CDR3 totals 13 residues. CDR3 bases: TGTGCCATCAACCGACAGGAGGGTTACGAGCAGTACTTC. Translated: CAINRQEGYEQYF.

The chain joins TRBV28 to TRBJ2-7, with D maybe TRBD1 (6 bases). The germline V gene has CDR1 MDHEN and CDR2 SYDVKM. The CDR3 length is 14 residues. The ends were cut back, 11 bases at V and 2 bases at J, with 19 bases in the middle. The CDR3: CAASKSGVAYEQYF. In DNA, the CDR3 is TGTGCCGCCAGCAAATCAGGGGTGGCCTACGAGCAGTACTTC.